A selection of T cell receptor beta chains follows, all from one sample in a study of HIV-infected patients and healthy controls. TCRdb processed the 5' RACE reads anew with MiXCR; each CDR3 protein has one entry. The sample has about 6,600 distinct CDR3 sequences, roughly 9.1% seen once. The source was blood, collected during antiretroviral therapy. All receptors come from an adult with HIV infection. CDR3s include the opening cysteine and the closing phenylalanine or tryptophan. D genes are given only for firm matches. The size field is filled for only some rows; it gives once, few, many or a size class.

D: .
size: .
J: TRBJ1-5
V: TRBV5-1
DNA: TGCGCCAGCAGCTTGACTCCGACTGGTGCTCAGCCCCAGCATTTT
CDR3: CASSLTPTGAQPQHF

D: .
size: medium-sized
J: TRBJ1-5
V: TRBV29-1
DNA: TGCAGCGTTGGTTCAAAAGTGGATCAGCCCCAGCATTTT
CDR3: CSVGSKVDQPQHF

D: .
size: medium-sized
J: TRBJ1-2
V: TRBV24-1
DNA: TGTGCCACCAGTGAAGAGTACGGGAGTTTCTATGGCTACACCTTC
CDR3: CATSEEYGSFYGYTF

D: .
size: medium-sized
J: TRBJ1-2
V: TRBV4-3
DNA: TGCGCCAGCAGCCAAGAGATAGGGGGCTATGGCTACACCTTC
CDR3: CASSQEIGGYGYTF

D: .
size: large
J: TRBJ2-1
V: TRBV5-1
DNA: TGCGCCAGCAGCCTAAGCGATGAGCAGTTCTTC
CDR3: CASSLSDEQFF

D: .
size: large
J: TRBJ2-7
V: TRBV2
DNA: TGTGCCAGCAGTGAACTCGGACTCGTCTTGGGATACGAGCAGTACTTC
CDR3: CASSELGLVLGYEQYF

D: TRBD1
size: many
J: TRBJ1-2
V: TRBV10-3
DNA: TGTGCCACGACCGGGACAGGGGCCGACTATGGCTACACCTTC
CDR3: CATTGTGADYGYTF

D: .
size: .
J: TRBJ1-5
V: TRBV7-9
DNA: TGTGCCAGCAGCTTAACGTATGGCAATCAGCCCCAGCATTTT
CDR3: CASSLTYGNQPQHF

D: TRBD1
size: .
J: TRBJ1-2
V: TRBV27
DNA: TGTGCCAGCAGTTTATCACAGGGGTACCCAGGAGGCTACACCTTC
CDR3: CASSLSQGYPGGYTF

D: TRBD1
size: many
J: TRBJ2-7
V: TRBV4-2
DNA: TGTGCCAGCAGCCAAGCCCAGGGGGCCCCTCTCTCCTACGAGCAGTACTTC
CDR3: CASSQAQGAPLSYEQYF

D: TRBD2
size: many
J: TRBJ2-1
V: TRBV28
DNA: TGTGCCAGCTATGTTACTAGCGGGATTGACAATGAGCAGTTCTTC
CDR3: CASYVTSGIDNEQFF

D: TRBD1
size: .
J: TRBJ1-4
V: TRBV19
DNA: TGTGCCAGTAGTATAGATCGGACAGGGGGCAATGATGAAAAACTGTTTTTT
CDR3: CASSIDRTGGNDEKLFF

D: .
size: many
J: TRBJ1-4
V: TRBV18
DNA: TGTGCCAGCTCAACAAGGCCGGCAGGAACAACTAATGAAAAACTGTTTTTT
CDR3: CASSTRPAGTTNEKLFF

D: .
size: many
J: TRBJ1-2
V: TRBV20-1
DNA: TGCAGTGCTAGAGGGACTCTTGACTACACCTTC
CDR3: CSARGTLDYTF

D: TRBD1
size: medium-sized
J: TRBJ1-4
V: TRBV5-5
DNA: TGTGCCAGCAGGCCGGGACAGGGATCCTCTAATGAAAAACTGTTTTTT
CDR3: CASRPGQGSSNEKLFF

D: .
size: large
J: TRBJ1-2
V: TRBV28
DNA: TGTGCCAGCAGTACGCAGGGAACCTTCTATGGCTACACCTTC
CDR3: CASSTQGTFYGYTF

D: TRBD1
size: many
J: TRBJ2-1
V: TRBV7-6
DNA: TGTGCCAGCAGCCAGGCTGGTATGGACAGGGTTTTCTTC
CDR3: CASSQAGMDRVFF

D: .
size: many
J: TRBJ2-3
V: TRBV6-2/TRBV6-3
DNA: TGTGCCAGCAGTTACACGATCAGCCACACAGATACGCAGTATTTT
CDR3: CASSYTISHTDTQYF

D: .
size: medium-sized
J: TRBJ2-7
V: TRBV7-6
DNA: TGTGCCAGCAGTCCTGGACCCACTGGTTCCTACGAGCAGTACTTC
CDR3: CASSPGPTGSYEQYF

D: .
size: medium-sized
J: TRBJ2-2
V: TRBV7-7
DNA: TGTGCCAGCAGCTCATCCGAGCTAGCGTCCGGGGAGCTGTTTTTT
CDR3: CASSSSELASGELFF